This entry describes one TCR beta chain. Its target is not known. The source of the sample is a study of T cell repertoires and HLA-DP antigens. Whole-study context: Average DNA input: about 200 ng for CD137+CD4+ sorts, 1,200 ng pre-culture.

Whole-study findings and limits: Responder cells were total CD4+ cells with a HeLa antigen-presenting system.

The data were produced by immunoSEQ multiplex PCR, yet TCRdb's version contains in-frame clones alone and is incomplete. This table has around 110,000 clones, 80% to 95% appearing once. V lost 2 bases, J lost 0 bases, and 7 bases lay in between. The CDR3 runs to 15 residues. CDR1 and CDR2 (germline): SEHNR, FQNEAQ (reference sequence). This TCR was sampled from a woman between 18 and 30 years old in good health and CMV-seronegative. The source material was CD4+ T cells from PBMCs. The V gene is TRBV7-9, the J gene TRBJ2-2, with D possibly TRBD2 on 5 matching bases. The CDR3 coding sequence is TGTGCCAGCAGCTTATGGACTCCGAACACCGGGGAGCTGTTTTTT. Its translation: CASSLWTPNTGELFF.